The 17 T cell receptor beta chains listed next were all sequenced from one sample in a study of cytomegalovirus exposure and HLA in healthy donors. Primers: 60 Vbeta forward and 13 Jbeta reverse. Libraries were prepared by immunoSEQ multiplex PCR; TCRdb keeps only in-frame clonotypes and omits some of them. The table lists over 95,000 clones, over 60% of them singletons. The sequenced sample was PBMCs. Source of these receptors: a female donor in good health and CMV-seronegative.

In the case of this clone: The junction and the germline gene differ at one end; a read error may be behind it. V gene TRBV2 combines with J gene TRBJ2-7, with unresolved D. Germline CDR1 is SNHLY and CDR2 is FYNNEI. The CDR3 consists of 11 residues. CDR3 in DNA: TGTGCCAGCAGTGCTTATGGCCAGTCCAACTTC. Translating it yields CASSAYGQSNF.

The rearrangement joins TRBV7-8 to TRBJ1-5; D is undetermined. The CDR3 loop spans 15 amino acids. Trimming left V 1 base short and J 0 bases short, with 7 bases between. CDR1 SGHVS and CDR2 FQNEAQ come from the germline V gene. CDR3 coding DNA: TGTGCCAGCAGCTTAGAACGGGATAGCAATCAGCCCCAGCATTTT. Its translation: CASSLERDSNQPQHF. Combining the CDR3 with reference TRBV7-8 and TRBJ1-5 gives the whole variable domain GAGVSQSPRYKVAKRGQDVALRCDPISGHVSLFWYQQALGQGPEFLTYFQNEAQLDKSGLPSDRFFAERPEGSVSTLKIQRTQQEDSAVYLCASSLERDSNQPQHFGDGTRLSIL.

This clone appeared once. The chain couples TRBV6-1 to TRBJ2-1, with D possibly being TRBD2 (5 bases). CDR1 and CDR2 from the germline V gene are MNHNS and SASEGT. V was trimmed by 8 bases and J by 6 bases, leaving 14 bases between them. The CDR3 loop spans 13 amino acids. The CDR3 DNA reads TGTGCCAGCGGGGAGCTTTTATTCAATGAGCAGTTCTTC. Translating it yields CASGELLFNEQFF.

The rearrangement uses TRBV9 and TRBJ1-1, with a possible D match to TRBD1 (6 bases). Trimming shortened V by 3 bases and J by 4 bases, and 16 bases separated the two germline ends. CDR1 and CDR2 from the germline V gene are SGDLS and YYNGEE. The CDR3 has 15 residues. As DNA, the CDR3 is TGTGCCAGCAGCGGGTCCTTCTCAGGGGCCACTGAAGCTTTCTTT. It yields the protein CASSGSFSGATEAFF.

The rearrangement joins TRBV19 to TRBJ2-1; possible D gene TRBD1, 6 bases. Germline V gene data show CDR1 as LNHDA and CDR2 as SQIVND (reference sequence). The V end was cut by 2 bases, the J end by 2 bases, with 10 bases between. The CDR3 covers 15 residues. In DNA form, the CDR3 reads TGTGCCAGTAGTATACTAGGGGGAGCCTACAATGAGCAGTTCTTC. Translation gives CASSILGGAYNEQFF. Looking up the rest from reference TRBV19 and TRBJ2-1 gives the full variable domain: DGGITQSPKYLFRKEGQNVTLSCEQNLNHDAMYWYRQDPGQGLRLIYYSQIVNDFQKGDIAEGYSVSREKKESFPLTVTSAQKNPTAFYLCASSILGGAYNEQFFGPGTRLTVL.

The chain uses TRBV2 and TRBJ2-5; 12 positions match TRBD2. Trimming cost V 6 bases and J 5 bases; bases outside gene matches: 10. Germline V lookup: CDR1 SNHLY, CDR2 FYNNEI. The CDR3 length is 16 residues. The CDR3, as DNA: TGTGCCAGCAGACCTAGCGGGGGGGCCGGTAGTGAGACCCAGTACTTC. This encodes CASRPSGGAGSETQYF.

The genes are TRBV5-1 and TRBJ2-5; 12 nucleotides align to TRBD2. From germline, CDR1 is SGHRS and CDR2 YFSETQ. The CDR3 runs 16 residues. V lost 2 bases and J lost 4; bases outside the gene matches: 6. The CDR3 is CASSLWATSGGETQYF. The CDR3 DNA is TGCGCCAGCAGCTTATGGGCGACTAGCGGGGGAGAGACCCAGTACTTC.

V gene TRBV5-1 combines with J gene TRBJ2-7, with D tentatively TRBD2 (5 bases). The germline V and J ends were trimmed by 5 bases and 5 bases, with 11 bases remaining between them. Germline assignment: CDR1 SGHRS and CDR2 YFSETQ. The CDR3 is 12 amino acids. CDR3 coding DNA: TGCGCCAGCAGTGAGGGAAATCACGAGCAGTACTTC. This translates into CASSEGNHEQYF.

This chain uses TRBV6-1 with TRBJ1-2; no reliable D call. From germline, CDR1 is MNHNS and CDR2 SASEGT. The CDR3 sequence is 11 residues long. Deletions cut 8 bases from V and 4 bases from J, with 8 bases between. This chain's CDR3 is CASVTVYGYTF. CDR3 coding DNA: TGTGCCAGCGTTACGGTCTATGGCTACACCTTC.

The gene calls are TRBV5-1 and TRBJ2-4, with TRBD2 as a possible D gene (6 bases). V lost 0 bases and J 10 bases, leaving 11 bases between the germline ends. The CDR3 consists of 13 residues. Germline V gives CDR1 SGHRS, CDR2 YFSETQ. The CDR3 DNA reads TGCGCCAGCAGCTTGGGGGGAGGTTGGATTCAGTACTTC. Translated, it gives CASSLGGGWIQYF. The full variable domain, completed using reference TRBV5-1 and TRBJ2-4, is KAGVTQTPRYLIKTRGQQVTLSCSPISGHRSVSWYQQTPGQGLQFLFEYFSETQRNKGNFPGRFSGRQFSNSRSEMNVSTLELGDSALYLCASSLGGGWIQYFGAGTRLSVL.

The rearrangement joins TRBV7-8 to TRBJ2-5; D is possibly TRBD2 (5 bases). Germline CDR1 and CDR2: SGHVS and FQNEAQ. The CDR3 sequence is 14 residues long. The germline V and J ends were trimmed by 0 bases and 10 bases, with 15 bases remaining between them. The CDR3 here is CASSLARGRVGQYF. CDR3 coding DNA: TGTGCCAGCAGCTTAGCGCGCGGGCGTGTTGGCCAGTACTTC. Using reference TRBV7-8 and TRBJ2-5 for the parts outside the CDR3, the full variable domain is GAGVSQSPRYKVAKRGQDVALRCDPISGHVSLFWYQQALGQGPEFLTYFQNEAQLDKSGLPSDRFFAERPEGSVSTLKIQRTQQEDSAVYLCASSLARGRVGQYFGPGTRLLVL.

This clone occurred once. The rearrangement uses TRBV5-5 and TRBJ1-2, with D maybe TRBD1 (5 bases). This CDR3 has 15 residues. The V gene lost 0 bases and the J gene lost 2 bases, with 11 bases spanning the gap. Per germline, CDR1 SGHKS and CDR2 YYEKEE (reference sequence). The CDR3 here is CASSLASGLNYGYTF. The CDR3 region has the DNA TGTGCCAGCAGCTTGGCATCAGGGCTGAACTATGGCTACACCTTC.

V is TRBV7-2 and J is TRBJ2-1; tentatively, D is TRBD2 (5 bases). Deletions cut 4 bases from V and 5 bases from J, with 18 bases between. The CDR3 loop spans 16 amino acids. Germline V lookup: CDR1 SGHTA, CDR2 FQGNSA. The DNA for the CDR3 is TGTGCCAGCAGCTCTGGAGGCTGGGGTTGGGACAATGAGCAGTTCTTC. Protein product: CASSSGGWGWDNEQFF.

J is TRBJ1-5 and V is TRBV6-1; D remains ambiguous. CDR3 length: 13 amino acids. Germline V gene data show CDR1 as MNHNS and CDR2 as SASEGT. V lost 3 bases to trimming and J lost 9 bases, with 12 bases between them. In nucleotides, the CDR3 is TGTGCCAGCAGTGAGAGGGTACAGAGGCCCCAGCATTTT. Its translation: CASSERVQRPQHF.

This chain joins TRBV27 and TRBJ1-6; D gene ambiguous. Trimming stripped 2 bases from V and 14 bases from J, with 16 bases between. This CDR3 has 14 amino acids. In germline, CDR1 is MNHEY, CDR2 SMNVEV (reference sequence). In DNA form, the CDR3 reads TGTGCCAGCAGTTTAAGGCAGGCCCCTAAAGCCCTCCACTTT. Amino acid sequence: CASSLRQAPKALHF.

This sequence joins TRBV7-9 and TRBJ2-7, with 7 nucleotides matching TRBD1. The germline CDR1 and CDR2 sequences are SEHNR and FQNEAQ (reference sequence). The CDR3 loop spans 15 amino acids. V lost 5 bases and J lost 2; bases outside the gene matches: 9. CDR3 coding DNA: TGTGCCAGCAGCCTCCGACAGGGTGGGGCCTACGAGCAGTACTTC. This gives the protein CASSLRQGGAYEQYF.

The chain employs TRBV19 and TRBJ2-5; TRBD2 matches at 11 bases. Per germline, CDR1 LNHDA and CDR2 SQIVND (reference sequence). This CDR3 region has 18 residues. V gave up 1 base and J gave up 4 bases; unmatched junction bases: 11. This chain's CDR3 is CASSIVGSGGALGETQYF. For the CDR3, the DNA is TGTGCCAGTAGTATAGTTGGTAGCGGGGGGGCCTTGGGAGAGACCCAGTACTTC.